This T cell receptor beta chain was recovered during a study of blood T cells in healthy people across ages. Whole-study context: Every two T cells gave about one barcoded beta molecule via template switching.

This clonotype has more than one count but fewer than ten. Primers used in a second PCR of roughly 6 to 12 cycles were a sample-barcoded 5' primer and a J-beta primer mix. TCRdb re-analysed the 5' RACE reads in MiXCR, keeping a single row per CDR3 protein. The sample holds roughly 800,000 distinct CDR3 sequences; 55% to 70% are singletons and the top ten take about 20%. The germline gives CDR1 MNHNY, CDR2 SVGAGI (reference sequence). The length of the CDR3 is 14 residues. J was trimmed by 8 bases and V by 7 bases; bases with no gene match: 13. The sequencing sample was made of blood. V is TRBV6-6 and J is TRBJ1-2, with TRBD1 matching over 7 bases. The origin of this receptor is a man aged 30-40 years in good health. The CDR3 spells CASTATDRLAGYTF. Written as DNA, the CDR3 is TGTGCCAGCACCGCCACGGACAGGCTCGCAGGCTACACCTTC.